A selection of T cell receptor beta chains follows, all from one sample in a study of radiotherapy plus CTLA-4 blockade in lung cancer. The data were produced by immunoSEQ multiplex PCR, yet TCRdb's version contains in-frame clones alone and is incomplete. The data show about 51,000 clones, with 75% to 80% seen just once and 2% to 2.5% held by the top ten. The sample in question was peripheral blood, obtained from a patient treated with radiotherapy plus ipilimumab. The receptor source for this set is a human donor with non-small cell lung cancer whose response to radiotherapy plus ipilimumab could not be evaluated. Both conserved end residues are part of each CDR3. A D gene is named only where the DNA matches it firmly. Size tells how often a clone was seen (once, few, many) or the class of an expanded clone, and some rows leave it out.

cdr3_nt,cdr3_aa,cdr3_length,d_call,v_call,j_call,clone_size
TGTGCCAGCATCCAAACCGGGACTACCTACGAGCAGTACTTC,CASIQTGTTYEQYF,14,TRBD2,TRBV7-8,TRBJ2-7,-
TGTGCCAGCAGTCTGGTAGGGACAACAGGATACGAGCAGTACTTC,CASSLVGTTGYEQYF,15,-,TRBV5-6,TRBJ2-7,-
TGTGCCAGTAGTACGACAGGGTCCTACGAGCAGTACTTC,CASSTTGSYEQYF,13,TRBD1,TRBV19,TRBJ2-7,-
TGTGCCAGCAGCGGAACGGGGTACGAGCAGTACTTC,CASSGTGYEQYF,12,-,TRBV11-2,TRBJ2-7,-
TGTGCCAGCAGTTTCGGACTAGCGGGGGGGAGGGATACGCAGTATTTT,CASSFGLAGGRDTQYF,16,TRBD2,TRBV7-7,TRBJ2-3,-
TGTGCCAGCAGTTTGACCGGGACTCCCAGCTACGAGCAGTACTTC,CASSLTGTPSYEQYF,15,-,TRBV27,TRBJ2-7,-
TGTGCCAGCAGCTTCAAAGCGGGCTTAAACTACGAGCAGTACTTC,CASSFKAGLNYEQYF,15,-,TRBV7-2,TRBJ2-7,-
TGTGCCAGCAGCGTAACAGGGGGCTGGGTTGAAAAACTGTTTTTT,CASSVTGGWVEKLFF,15,TRBD1,TRBV7-2,TRBJ1-4,few
TGTGCCAGCAGTTTGTCCGGACAGTTCTACGAGCAGTACTTC,CASSLSGQFYEQYF,14,-,TRBV28,TRBJ2-7,-
TGTGCCAGCAGGGGACAGGAAAATCAGCCCCAGCATTTT,CASRGQENQPQHF,13,TRBD1,TRBV6-1,TRBJ1-5,-
TGTGCCAGCAGTTTAGAGGGGAGGAGAACAGATACGCAGTATTTT,CASSLEGRRTDTQYF,15,-,TRBV28,TRBJ2-3,-
TGTGCCAGCAGCTTAGATTGGCGGACAAGCGCCTCTGGAAACACCATATATTTT,CASSLDWRTSASGNTIYF,18,-,TRBV11-3,TRBJ1-3,few
TGTGCCAGCAGCCGCCTTAAACTGGGCGCGGAGACCCAGTACTTC,CASSRLKLGAETQYF,15,-,TRBV7-2,TRBJ2-5,-
TGTGCCAGCAGTGGACAGACTAATGAAAAACTGTTTTTT,CASSGQTNEKLFF,13,-,TRBV2,TRBJ1-4,few
TGTGCCAGCAGTACCACCCTCGACAGGTCTGAAGCTTTCTTT,CASSTTLDRSEAFF,14,-,TRBV27,TRBJ1-1,-
TGTGCCAGCAGCAGGGAGCCAGGAGCTGAAGCTTTCTTT,CASSREPGAEAFF,13,-,TRBV5-6,TRBJ1-1,-
TGTGCCAGCTACGGGACAGGCAACACCGGGGAGCTGTTTTTT,CASYGTGNTGELFF,14,TRBD1,TRBV2,TRBJ2-2,once
TGTGCCAGCCGCCAGGGACTAGCACCTTACCAAGAGACCCAGTACTTC,CASRQGLAPYQETQYF,16,TRBD2,TRBV11-2,TRBJ2-5,-
TGTGCCAGCAGCTTAGTGGGCAGGGGGCCTTACGAGCAGTACTTC,CASSLVGRGPYEQYF,15,TRBD1,TRBV7-9,TRBJ2-7,-
TGTGCCAGCAAACGTACAGGGGGAGGTAATCAGCCCCAGCATTTT,CASKRTGGGNQPQHF,15,TRBD1,TRBV6-5,TRBJ1-5,-
TGTGCCAGCAGTGACCAGGAGGGCACTGAAGCTTTCTTT,CASSDQEGTEAFF,13,-,TRBV6-4,TRBJ1-1,few
TGTGCCAGCAGCCTTAGTCTTGAGCAGTTCTTC,CASSLSLEQFF,11,-,TRBV5-6,TRBJ2-1,-
TGTGCCAGCAGCCGGGTGACTAGCGGGAGGGTTTTCGAGCAGTACTTC,CASSRVTSGRVFEQYF,16,TRBD2,TRBV7-9,TRBJ2-7,-
TGTGCCAGCAGCGCCCCCGGGGTTCGACTCCACCAAGAGACCCAGTACTTC,CASSAPGVRLHQETQYF,17,-,TRBV5-4,TRBJ2-5,-
TGTGCCAGCAGCTTATCAAGGTCCGGGGGCAATGAGCAGTTCTTC,CASSLSRSGGNEQFF,15,-,TRBV13,TRBJ2-1,few
TGTGCCAGCAGAGAACAGGGAATCAATCAGCCCCAGCATTTT,CASREQGINQPQHF,14,-,TRBV6-5,TRBJ1-5,-
TGTGCCAGCACCGGGACAGGGTACACTGAAGCTTTCTTT,CASTGTGYTEAFF,13,TRBD1,TRBV2,TRBJ1-1,-
TGTGCCAGCAGTTTTGGCGGGAACCCCTACGAGCAGTACTTC,CASSFGGNPYEQYF,14,-,TRBV27,TRBJ2-7,-
TGTGCCAGCAGCTTAGTTTTGGCCGGGAATCAGCCCCAGCATTTT,CASSLVLAGNQPQHF,15,-,TRBV7-8,TRBJ1-5,-
TGCGCCAGCAGTGGAGCAGGGGGCGGGGTCAAAAACATTCAGTACTTC,CASSGAGGGVKNIQYF,16,TRBD1,TRBV10-2,TRBJ2-4,-
TGCGCCAGCAGCTCAGCCAGGGGGGCCTACGAGCAGTACTTC,CASSSARGAYEQYF,14,-,TRBV5-1,TRBJ2-7,-
TGTGCCAGCAGTTCCGACAGGACGAACACTGAAGCTTTCTTT,CASSSDRTNTEAFF,14,-,TRBV6-4,TRBJ1-1,-
TGCAGCGCCCAAGGGGGGGGGACGAACACCGGGGAGCTGTTTTTT,CSAQGGGTNTGELFF,15,-,TRBV29-1,TRBJ2-2,-
TGCGCCAGCAGCCGCCCGAGGGAGCCATTGGGTGGAAACACCATATATTTT,CASSRPREPLGGNTIYF,17,-,TRBV4-1,TRBJ1-3,few
TGTGCCAGCAGTGCGGGCTCCTACAATGAGCAGTTCTTC,CASSAGSYNEQFF,13,-,TRBV6-1,TRBJ2-1,once
TGTGCCAGCAGCTTGGGACTAGAGGGCGGGGAGCTGTTTTTT,CASSLGLEGGELFF,14,-,TRBV5-4,TRBJ2-2,-
TGTGCCAGCAGTGAGAGGACAGGGCTGGAGACCCAGTACTTC,CASSERTGLETQYF,14,TRBD1,TRBV2,TRBJ2-5,few
TGTGCCAGCAGCCAAGATCCGGGGGGGCCTGGGCTTAGCTCTGGAAACACCATATATTTT,CASSQDPGGPGLSSGNTIYF,20,-,TRBV4-2,TRBJ1-3,-
TGCGCCAGCAGCCAAGATCCTACAGGGGGGAATTCACCCCTCCACTTT,CASSQDPTGGNSPLHF,16,TRBD1,TRBV4-3,TRBJ1-6,-
TGCGCCAGCAGCTCCTCAGCGGCGGTTAACACCGGGGAGCTGTTTTTT,CASSSSAAVNTGELFF,16,-,TRBV5-1,TRBJ2-2,-
TGTGCCAGCAGCTTACTTCAGGCCTACGAGCAGTACTTC,CASSLLQAYEQYF,13,-,TRBV7-2,TRBJ2-7,-
TGTGCCTGGAGTGCCGGGACACTGAACACTGAAGCTTTCTTT,CAWSAGTLNTEAFF,14,-,TRBV30,TRBJ1-1,-
TGTGCCAGTAGTAGAGGACTTGGGTACGAGCAGTACTTC,CASSRGLGYEQYF,13,-,TRBV19,TRBJ2-7,few
TGTGCCAGCAGTCTCTACCGGGACTCACTCTGGAATCAGCCCCAGCATTTT,CASSLYRDSLWNQPQHF,17,-,TRBV27,TRBJ1-5,-
TGCGCCAGCAGCTCGAGGCGGGGGCGTAACTATGGCTACACCTTC,CASSSRRGRNYGYTF,15,-,TRBV5-1,TRBJ1-2,-
TGTGCCAGCAGCTTAGGTCCGACCGGGACTAGCAGCTACGAGCAGTACTTC,CASSLGPTGTSSYEQYF,17,TRBD2,TRBV7-6,TRBJ2-7,-
TGTGCCAGCAGCTCCTCCGTCGGGATTGTCAACGAGCAGTACTTC,CASSSSVGIVNEQYF,15,-,TRBV9,TRBJ2-7,-
TGTGCCAGCAGCTCACCAGCTAGCGGGGTATACGAGCAGTACTTC,CASSSPASGVYEQYF,15,TRBD2,TRBV5-4,TRBJ2-7,-
TGTGCCAGCAGTACGGGACTAGCGGGAGGGCTAAGCTCCTACAATGAGCAGTTCTTC,CASSTGLAGGLSSYNEQFF,19,TRBD2,TRBV27,TRBJ2-1,few
TGCGCCAGCAGTCAATGGACAGGGTCAGATACGCAGTATTTT,CASSQWTGSDTQYF,14,TRBD1,TRBV23-1,TRBJ2-3,-
TGTGCCAGCAGCTCCAGGGGCTCTGGGGCCAACGTCCTGACTTTC,CASSSRGSGANVLTF,15,-,TRBV9,TRBJ2-6,-
TGCGCCAGCAGCCAAAACCCGCGACAGGGATGGGACGAGCAGTACTTC,CASSQNPRQGWDEQYF,16,TRBD1,TRBV4-1,TRBJ2-7,few
TGCGCCAGCAGTGAGTACTCGGGGAGCACAGATACGCAGTATTTT,CASSEYSGSTDTQYF,15,-,TRBV10-2,TRBJ2-3,few
TGTGCCTGGAGTGTAGGGGGAATGTCATCAGAGACCCAGTACTTC,CAWSVGGMSSETQYF,15,-,TRBV30,TRBJ2-5,-
TGTGCCAGTAATCGGGGGGAGGGTGAAGCTTTCTTT,CASNRGEGEAFF,12,-,TRBV19,TRBJ1-1,-
TGTGCCAGCAGGATGGGACAGGAGATCTCTGGCTACACCTTC,CASRMGQEISGYTF,14,TRBD1,TRBV7-2,TRBJ1-2,-
TGCGCCAGCAGCTTGGAACAGGGGTACAATGAGCAGTTCTTC,CASSLEQGYNEQFF,14,TRBD1,TRBV5-1,TRBJ2-1,-
TGTGCCAGCAGCCCACTAGGTGGGGGACAGGGGGCTGGTGGGGCCAACGTCCTGACTTTC,CASSPLGGGQGAGGANVLTF,20,TRBD1,TRBV7-6,TRBJ2-6,once
TGCGCCAGCAGCCAAGATCCGCCAGTCATGAACACTGAAGCTTTCTTT,CASSQDPPVMNTEAFF,16,-,TRBV4-1,TRBJ1-1,-